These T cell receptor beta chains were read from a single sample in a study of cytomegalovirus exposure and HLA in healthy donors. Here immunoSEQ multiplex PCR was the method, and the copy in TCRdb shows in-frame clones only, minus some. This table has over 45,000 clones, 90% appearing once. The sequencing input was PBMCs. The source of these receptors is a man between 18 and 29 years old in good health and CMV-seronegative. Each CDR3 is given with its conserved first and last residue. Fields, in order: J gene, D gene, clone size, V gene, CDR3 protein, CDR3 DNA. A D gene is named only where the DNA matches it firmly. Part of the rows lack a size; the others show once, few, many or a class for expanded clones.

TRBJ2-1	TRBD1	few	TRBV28	CASSFGTDYNEQFF	TGTGCCAGCAGTTTTGGGACAGACTACAATGAGCAGTTCTTC
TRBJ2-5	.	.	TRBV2	CASSEISAQETQYF	TGTGCCAGCAGTGAGATTAGCGCCCAAGAGACCCAGTACTTC
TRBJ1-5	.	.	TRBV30	CAWSVEGNQPQHF	TGTGCCTGGAGTGTAGAGGGCAATCAGCCCCAGCATTTT
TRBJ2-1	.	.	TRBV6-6	CASSYSTNQGLNEQFF	TGTGCCAGCAGTTACTCGACTAACCAGGGGCTCAATGAGCAGTTCTTC
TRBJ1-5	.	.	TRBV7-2	CASAPSREEPQHF	TGTGCCAGCGCACCCTCAAGAGAGGAGCCCCAGCATTTT
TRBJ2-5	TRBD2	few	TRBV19	CASSRTSGDQETQYF	TGTGCCAGTAGTCGGACTAGCGGAGACCAAGAGACCCAGTACTTC
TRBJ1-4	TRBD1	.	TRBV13	CASSSSGQPNEKLFF	TGTGCCAGCAGCTCCTCGGGACAGCCCAATGAAAAACTGTTTTTT
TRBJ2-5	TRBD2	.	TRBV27	CASSSTAGTSVGGQYF	TGTGCCAGCAGCTCCACTGCCGGGACTAGCGTCGGGGGCCAGTACTTC
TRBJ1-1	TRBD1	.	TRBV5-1	CASSAGTGFTEAFF	TGCGCCAGCAGCGCCGGGACAGGGTTCACTGAAGCTTTCTTT
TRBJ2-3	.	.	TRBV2	CASSDRFGSDTQYF	TGTGCCAGCAGTGACAGGTTCGGCTCAGATACGCAGTATTTT
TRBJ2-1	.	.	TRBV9	CASSGRKLSSYNEQFF	TGTGCCAGCAGCGGGAGGAAATTAAGCTCCTACAATGAGCAGTTCTTC
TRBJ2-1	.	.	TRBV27	CASSLGGQRYNEQFF	TGTGCCAGCAGCCTTGGCGGACAGCGATACAATGAGCAGTTCTTC
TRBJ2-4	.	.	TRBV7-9	CASSLADVRDLENIQYF	TGTGCCAGCAGCTTAGCGGATGTCAGGGATTTGGAAAACATTCAGTACTTC
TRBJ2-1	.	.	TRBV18	CASSPLASDLYNEQFF	TGTGCCAGCTCACCACTGGCTAGCGATTTATACAATGAGCAGTTCTTC
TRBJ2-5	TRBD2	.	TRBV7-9	CASKELAEETQYF	TGTGCCAGCAAAGAACTAGCGGAAGAGACCCAGTACTTC
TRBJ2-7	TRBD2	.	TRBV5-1	CASSLGSGGDEQYF	TGCGCCAGCAGCTTGGGTTCGGGGGGGGACGAGCAGTACTTC
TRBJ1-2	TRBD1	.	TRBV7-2	CASSHRTGSLYGYTF	TGTGCCAGCAGCCATAGGACAGGGTCTCTCTATGGCTACACCTTC
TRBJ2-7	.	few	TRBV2	CASKVWADAYEQYF	TGTGCCAGCAAAGTTTGGGCAGATGCCTACGAGCAGTACTTC
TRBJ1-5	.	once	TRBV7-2	CASSDPQGRRGDQPQHF	TGTGCCAGCAGCGATCCTCAGGGTCGCAGGGGAGATCAGCCCCAGCATTTT
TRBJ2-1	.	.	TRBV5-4	CASLASGDINEQFF	TGTGCCAGCTTAGCGAGCGGGGACATCAATGAGCAGTTCTTC
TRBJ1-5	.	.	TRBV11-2	CASSSGYQPQHF	TGTGCCAGCAGCTCGGGGTACCAGCCCCAGCATTTT
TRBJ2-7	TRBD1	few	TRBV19	CASRGTGRHEQYF	TGTGCCAGTAGGGGGACAGGTCGCCACGAGCAGTACTTC
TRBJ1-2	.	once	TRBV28	CASYALFYGYTF	TGTGCCAGCTACGCCCTATTCTATGGCTACACCTTC
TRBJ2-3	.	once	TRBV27	CASSLFPERSTDTQYF	TGTGCCAGCAGTTTATTTCCCGAGCGGAGCACAGATACGCAGTATTTT
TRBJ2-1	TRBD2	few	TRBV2	CASSGGRASEQFF	TGTGCCAGCAGCGGAGGGAGGGCCTCTGAGCAGTTCTTC
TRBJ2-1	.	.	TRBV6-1	CASKIENEQFF	TGTGCCAGCAAAATAGAAAATGAGCAGTTCTTC
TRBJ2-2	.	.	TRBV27	CASSGGAGELFF	TGTGCCAGCAGTGGAGGAGCCGGGGAGCTGTTTTTT
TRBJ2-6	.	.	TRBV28	CASSFRPWGGKPKSGANVLTF	TGTGCCAGCAGTTTCCGCCCCTGGGGGGGCAAGCCGAAATCTGGGGCCAACGTCCTGACTTTC
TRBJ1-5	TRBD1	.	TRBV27	CASSSGTGLNQPQHF	TGTGCCAGCAGTTCCGGGACAGGGTTAAATCAGCCCCAGCATTTT
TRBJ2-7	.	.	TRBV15	CATSRAGSPTYEQYF	TGTGCCACCAGCAGGGCGGGCAGCCCCACCTACGAGCAGTACTTC